Below, 8 T cell receptor beta chains from the same sample are listed, as sequenced in a study of blood T cell repertoires in COVID-19. Libraries were prepared by immunoSEQ multiplex PCR; TCRdb keeps only in-frame clonotypes and omits some of them. The repertoire consists of 150,000 to 200,000 clones, with 80% occurring once and the leading ten covering around 5.9%. Input material: PBMCs or T cells enriched from blood (not recorded which). Source of these receptors: a man between 40 and 49 years old who had recovered from COVID-19.

The V call is TRBV21-1, the J call TRBJ2-7; the table names TRBD2, a call not compared with the DNA. TRBV21-1 is noted as a pseudogene. The CDR3 contains 17 residues. As DNA, the CDR3 is TGTGCCAGCAGCCAAAAATGCCCCGGAGGCAGCACTTACGAGCAGTACGTC. Translating gives CASSQKCPGGSTYEQYV.

The genes are TRBV7-8 and TRBJ2-7; D is undetermined. This CDR3 is built from 14 residues. Germline CDR1 and CDR2: SGHVS and FQNEAQ. V was pared by 1 base and J by 4 bases, with 11 bases between. The CDR3 sequence is CASSLVVSVYEQYV. The CDR3 DNA reads as TGTGCCAGCAGCTTAGTCGTGTCGGTATACGAGCAGTACGTC.

The CDR3 DNA follows: TGTGCCAGTAGTGCGGCAGGGGGCTACGAGCAGTACTTC. It codes for CASSAAGGYEQYF. The chain couples TRBV19 to TRBJ2-7; 7 bases align to TRBD1. There are 13 residues in the CDR3. J gave up 3 bases and V 5 bases, and 4 bases lay outside the gene matches. Germline V gene lookup returns CDR1 LNHDA and CDR2 SQIVND (reference sequence).

This chain uses TRBV7-3 with TRBJ2-1, with 7 positions matching TRBD1. Trimming took 5 bases from V and 2 from J; bases not matched to a gene: 6. The germline V gene encodes CDR1 SGHTA and CDR2 FQGTGA. The CDR3 contains 15 residues. DNA for the CDR3: TGTGCCAGCAGCCCCTCGGGACAGCCCTACAATGAGCAGTTCTTC. Translated: CASSPSGQPYNEQFF.

The CDR3 DNA sequence: TGTGCCAGCAGCCAAGGTTGGGAGGGGGGAACCTCTGGAAACACCATATATTTT. This codes for CASSQGWEGGTSGNTIYF. V gene TRBV4-2 combines with J gene TRBJ1-3, with D possibly matching TRBD1 (6 bases). The germline V gene encodes CDR1 LGHNA and CDR2 YNFKEQ. Deletions cut 1 base from V and 0 bases from J, with 16 bases between. The CDR3 runs 18 residues.

The rearrangement joins TRBV2 to TRBJ2-7; 11 bases are shared with TRBD1. The CDR3 is 14 amino acids. The trim removed 7 bases at V and 3 bases at J, leaving 5 bases unmatched. Germline V CDR1 and CDR2: SNHLY, FYNNEI. Here the CDR3 DNA reads TGTGCCAGCACCGGACAGGGGGCCCTCTACGAGCAGTACTTC. It translates to CASTGQGALYEQYF. The full variable domain, rest sourced from reference TRBV2 and TRBJ2-7, is EPEVTQTPSHQVTQMGQEVILRCVPISNHLYFYWYRQILGQKVEFLVSFYNNEISEKSEIFDDQFSVERPDGSNFTLKIRSTKLEDSAMYFCASTGQGALYEQYFGPGTRLTVT.

V gene TRBV5-1 combines with J gene TRBJ2-3, with D perhaps TRBD1 (6 bases). The length of the CDR3 is 15 residues. CDR1 is SGHRS and CDR2 is YFSETQ in the germline V gene. Trimming shortened V by 2 bases and J by 2 bases, and 12 bases separated the two germline ends. In DNA form, the CDR3 reads TGCGCCAGCAGCTTTTCAGGGGTCGCCACAGATACGCAGTATTTT. Encoded protein: CASSFSGVATDTQYF.

The chain employs TRBV30 and TRBJ1-2; no clear D gene. With 3 bases removed from V and 6 bases from J, the gap between germline ends came to 14 bases. The germline gives CDR1 GTSNPN, CDR2 SVGIG (reference sequence). The CDR3 contains 13 residues. This CDR3 is CAWSIRGINGYTF. CDR3 bases: TGTGCCTGGAGCATCCGGGGTATTAATGGCTACACCTTC.